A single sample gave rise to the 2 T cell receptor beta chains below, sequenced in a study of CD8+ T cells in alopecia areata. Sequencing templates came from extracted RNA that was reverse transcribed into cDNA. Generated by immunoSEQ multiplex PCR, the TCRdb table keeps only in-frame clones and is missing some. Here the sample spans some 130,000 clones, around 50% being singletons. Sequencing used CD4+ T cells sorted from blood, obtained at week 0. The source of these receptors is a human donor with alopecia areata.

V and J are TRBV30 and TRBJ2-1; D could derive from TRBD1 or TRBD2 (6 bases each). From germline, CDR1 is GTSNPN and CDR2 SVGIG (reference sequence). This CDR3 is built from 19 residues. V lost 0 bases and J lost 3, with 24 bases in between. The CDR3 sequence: CAWSVYPVKGGGGYNEQFF. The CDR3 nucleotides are TGTGCCTGGAGTGTATATCCAGTGAAGGGCGGAGGGGGCTACAATGAGCAGTTCTTC.

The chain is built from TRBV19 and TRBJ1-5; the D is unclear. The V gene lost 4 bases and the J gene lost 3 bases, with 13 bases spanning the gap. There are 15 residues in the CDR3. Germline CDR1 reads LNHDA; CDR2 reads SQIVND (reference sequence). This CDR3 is CASSNYADLNQPQHF. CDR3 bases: TGTGCCAGTAGTAATTATGCAGACCTCAATCAGCCCCAGCATTTT.